This TCR beta chain was recorded in a study of cytomegalovirus exposure and HLA in healthy donors (dated by TCRdb to the late 2010s). Study-level background: According to an earlier analysis of 587 of the donors, 150 million to 200 million T cells yielded over 90 million unique TCR beta sequences and around 280 Gb of sequence data. Genome-wide SNP genotypes for about 65% of the 666 donors were used in a later genetic analysis, which treated that subset as a discovery cohort. In a later analysis, previously published TCR beta repertoires from hundreds of donors were re-analyzed and high-resolution HLA genotyping was added so that TCR occurrence patterns could be studied. High-throughput TCR immunosequencing, statistical association of individual TCRs with disease status, and machine learning were combined to predict cytomegalovirus infection status. Alongside the repertoire data, information on donor age, sex, ethnicity and CMV serostatus was compiled. All discovery cohort repertoires had been generated using a single sequencing platform. About 320 gigabases of sequencing data and around 87 million unique TCR sequences were included in an early release covering around 650 HLA-typed donors. The study aimed to test whether cataloging public T cell receptors could reveal signatures of past pathogen exposure. In the later analysis, no new phenotypic data were used to find candidate immune exposures; instead, reliance was placed on TCR beta sequences and their occurrence across donors. Typing coverage differed by locus: A, B, C, DRB1 and DQB1 were typed in roughly 620-630 donors, DQA1 in 500 to 550, DPA1 in around 610, and DPB1 in around 490. Of the 398 genotyped donors, about 80% fell in the genetic ancestry cluster associated with self-reported Caucasian donors. HLA typing included class I and class II loci at four-digit resolution. An earlier analysis of about 600 of the donors used high-throughput TCR beta sequencing to judge whether each TCR beta V gene segment behaved as functional or pseudogenic. A separate validation cohort of roughly 130 different subjects was used in addition to the approximately 640-subject first cohort. Among some 400 genotyped donors of the cohort, an average of roughly 240,000 unique TCR beta nucleotide sequences were sequenced per donor, roughly 18% of them non-productive. Roughly 5 DR-DQ haplotypes were handled as single units for association and clustering because linkage in the cohort was strong. The study used immunosequencing to profile the T cell repertoires of approximately 650 subjects and linked those repertoires to cytomegalovirus serostatus.

V and J are trimmed by 3 bases and 7 bases, and the gene matches miss 12 bases of the junction. Its CDR3 holds 16 amino acids, cysteine through phenylalanine. Only CDR3 DNA remains: 48 bases, in frame from the first base. The germline V gene gives CDR1 as SGDLS and CDR2 as YYNGEE. What the work shows at the level of the full study, not this receptor alone: The classifier was reported to diagnose cytomegalovirus status with high specificity and sensitivity in both the original cohort and the validation cohort. In an earlier analysis of approximately 590 of the donors, most TCR beta V segments appeared in productive rearrangements about 87% or about 30% of the time, broadly matching IMGT annotations. A further reported finding was that TCR beta sequences accurately predicted the HLA-A and HLA-B alleles for most subjects in the first cohort. While some public TCRs were present in many individuals, most TCR sequences turned up only very rarely across donors. Because some donors lacked HLA typing at each locus, the association tests relied only on the typed subset. Correlated functional status among segregating V segments might be attributable to linkage disequilibrium, but an unknown experimental factor could not be ruled out. According to a later analysis, parvovirus B19, influenza, CMV and Epstein-Barr virus appeared linked to several top co-occurrence clusters. A later genetic analysis associated a missense DCLRE1C variant with V-gene and J-gene trimming of TCR beta chains, and an independent cohort replicated the association. Most CMV-associated TCR beta chains appeared to be HLA-restricted in a later analysis, and the HLA associations seemed to be driven largely by CMV exposure. At a false discovery rate of 0.05, a later analysis linked some 17,000 TCR beta sequences to specific HLA alleles. Three of the identified cytomegalovirus-associated TCR beta chains were confirmed in vitro to be specific for cytomegalovirus antigens. The 87-base-pair reads could not distinguish some IMGT-functional V segments, including TRBV6-2 and TRBV6-3, so those segments were excluded. In a later genetic analysis, fewer N-insertions in productive TCRs were reported among donors in an Asian-associated ancestry cluster than the roughly 700-donor mean. The presence/absence analyses assumed that sequencing depth was roughly uniform across donors, and that assumption may not be true. The study listed 164 TCR beta chains as associated with cytomegalovirus. The authors suggested that the approach could potentially be extended to other disease states and immunological phenotypes. Assigning TCR associations to individual alleles was difficult when HLA alleles, especially DR and DQ, strongly co-occurred. A later analysis found that HLA-associated TCR beta chains were more clonally expanded and had lower generation probabilities than equally common non-associated chains. In this cohort, only TCR beta chains were sequenced, and detectable features were limited by the absence of alpha or paired-chain data. The only immune exposure information available for the cohort was CMV serostatus. A cluster of highly shared sequence variants was judged likely to represent a technical artifact of the sequencing pipeline. About 17 rarely observed V segments, including chromosome 9 orphons, were excluded from the earlier analysis of some 590 of the donors because counts were too low. A later analysis found that TCR association rates varied across HLA loci, with DRB1 alleles showing the most associated TCRs and HLA-C alleles the fewest.

The cohort was made up of several hundred healthy bone marrow donors. Cohort members were all nominally healthy when sampled, although unrecorded immune exposures were likely present. The donor was CMV seronegative and belonged to the group of 350 to 400 seronegative cohort members. Every donor gave a peripheral blood sample, and the peripheral blood mononuclear cells from that sample were used for TCR beta sequencing. The Qiagen DNeasy Blood Extraction Kit was used to extract genomic DNA from the blood cell samples. Library generation was performed with the immunoSEQ multiplex PCR assay. A mixture of 60 forward primers for TCR Vbeta segments and 13 reverse primers for TCR Jbeta segments was used in the multiplex PCR. A multiplex PCR assay on genomic DNA amplified the CDR3 region of rearranged TCR beta genes. Amplified TCR beta libraries were sequenced as 87-base-pair reads on the Illumina HiSeq System. The paper's data handling went like this. Across the 640 or so repertoires, a later analysis counted 78 million or so unique TCR beta chains, approximately 10 million of which were shared by at least two donors. Raw reads were error-corrected and collapsed into unique sequences with a nearest-neighbor algorithm that merged closely related sequences to remove PCR and sequencing errors. CDR3 sequences were aligned to IMGT reference sequences to assign V, D and J gene segments. For a sequence to be retained, at least a six-nucleotide match to both a V gene segment and a J gene segment was required. Rearrangements were called productive when the CDR3 lacked stop codons and stayed in frame with V and J; all others were non-productive. Following IMGT convention, CDR3 was defined as the stretch from the second conserved V-encoded cysteine up to the conserved J-encoded phenylalanine. Sequences without an unambiguous match to a single V gene segment were excluded from the earlier analysis of a few hundred of the donors. In an earlier analysis of a few hundred of the donors, V segments were called functional above 56.7% productive rearrangements and were called segregating when the between-donor standard deviation exceeded 5%. A statistical classification framework was built for diagnosing cytomegalovirus status from the catalog of TCR beta chain sequences. A later analysis assigned V and J genes by comparing TCR nucleotide sequences with IMGT/GENE-DB human TR gene sequences. Using the TCRdist pipeline, a later analysis assigned CDR3 sequences along with most-parsimonious VDJ recombination scenarios. In a later analysis, each TCR beta chain was defined by its CDR3 amino acid sequence together with its V-gene family, and reads without a unique V-gene family were excluded. In a later analysis, several hundred highly shared, low-generation-probability nucleotide sequences were removed to address suspected cross-contamination and a sequencing artifact. A later analysis calculated a clonal expansion index for each public chain from normalized within-repertoire ranks of inferred template counts. A later analysis computed generation probabilities with a VDJ recombination model fitted to out-of-frame rearrangements, and checked the results against IGoR. A later analysis scored TCR-TCR, TCR-HLA and TCR-CMV co-occurrence with hypergeometric tests, applying a repertoire-size bias correction to TCR pairs. To estimate false discovery rates, a later analysis permuted the HLA or CMV assignments 20 times. In a later analysis, co-occurring TCRs were grouped using DBSCAN, with TCRdist sequence similarity added in when clustering inside HLA-allele-positive subsets. Repertoires with fewer than 30,000 or more than 120,000 public chains, plus five repertoires with anomalous nucleotide sharing, were excluded from co-occurrence clustering. TCRdb took this table from immuneACCESS and kept in-frame rearrangements with V and J called. Such tables lack part of the clones; where checked against another copy, unresolved V genes explain under half of the gap, and the rest is unexplained. V and J calls and clone size are copied from that table; D and trimming were computed from the DNA. The sample table contains some 170,000 clones; only one count was recorded for roughly 70% of them. The ten largest clones add up to approximately 3% of the sample.

To note about this clone: Its target antigen remains unknown. No base qualities exist here, and no much larger clone lies one base off it.

This clonotype was sampled from a woman in her thirties in good health and CMV-seronegative. The sample was PBMCs. The rearrangement combines TRBV9 with TRBJ1-1, with 10 bases in between that match TRBD1. The nucleotide sequence is TGTGCCAGCAGCGCCGGACTGACAGGGGGCGAGAGTGAAGCTTTCTTT. The resulting protein is CASSAGLTGGESEAFF.